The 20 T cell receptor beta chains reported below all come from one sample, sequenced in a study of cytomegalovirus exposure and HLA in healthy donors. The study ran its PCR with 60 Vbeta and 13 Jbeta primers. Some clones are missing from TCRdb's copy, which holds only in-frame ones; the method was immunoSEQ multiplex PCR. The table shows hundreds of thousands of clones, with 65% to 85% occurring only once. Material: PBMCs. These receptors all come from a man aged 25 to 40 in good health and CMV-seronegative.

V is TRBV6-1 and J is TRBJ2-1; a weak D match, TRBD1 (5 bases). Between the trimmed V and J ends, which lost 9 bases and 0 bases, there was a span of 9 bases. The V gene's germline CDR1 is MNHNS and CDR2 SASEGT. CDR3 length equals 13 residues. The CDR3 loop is CASSGFSYNEQFF. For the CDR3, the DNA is TGTGCCAGTTCAGGGTTCTCCTACAATGAGCAGTTCTTC.

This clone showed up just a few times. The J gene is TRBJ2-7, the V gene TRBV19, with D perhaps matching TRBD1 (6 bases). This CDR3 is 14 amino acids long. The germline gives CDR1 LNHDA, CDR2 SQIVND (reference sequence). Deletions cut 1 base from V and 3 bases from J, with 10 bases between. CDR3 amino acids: CASSIAGTNYEQYF. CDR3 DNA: TGTGCCAGTAGTATAGCGGGGACAAACTACGAGCAGTACTTC.

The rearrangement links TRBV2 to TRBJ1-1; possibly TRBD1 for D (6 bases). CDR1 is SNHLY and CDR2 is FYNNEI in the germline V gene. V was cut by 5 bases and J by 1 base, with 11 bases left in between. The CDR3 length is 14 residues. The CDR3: CASSSRTANTEAFF. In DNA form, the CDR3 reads TGTGCCAGCAGTTCCAGGACAGCGAACACTGAAGCTTTCTTT.

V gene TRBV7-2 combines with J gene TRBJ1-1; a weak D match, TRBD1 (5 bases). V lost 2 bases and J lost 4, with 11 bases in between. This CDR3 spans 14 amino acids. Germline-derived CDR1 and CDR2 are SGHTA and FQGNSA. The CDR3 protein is CASSLSQGSTEAFF. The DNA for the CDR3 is TGTGCCAGCAGCTTATCCCAGGGCTCCACTGAAGCTTTCTTT.

In DNA form, the CDR3 reads TGTGCCAGCAGTGTAGGGGGACCCACAGATACGCAGTATTTT. Its protein product is CASSVGGPTDTQYF. The V call is TRBV2, the J call TRBJ2-3; D perhaps matches TRBD1 (6 bases). The CDR3 loop spans 14 amino acids. The ends were cut back, 4 bases at V and 2 bases at J, with 10 bases in the middle. The germline gives CDR1 SNHLY, CDR2 FYNNEI.

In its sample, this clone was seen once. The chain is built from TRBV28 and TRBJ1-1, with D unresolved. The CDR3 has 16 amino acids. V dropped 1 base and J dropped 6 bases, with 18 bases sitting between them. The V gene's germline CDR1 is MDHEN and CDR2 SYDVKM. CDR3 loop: CASSLYRAGGIAEAFF. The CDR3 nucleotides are TGTGCCAGCAGTTTATATAGGGCCGGCGGGATCGCTGAAGCTTTCTTT.

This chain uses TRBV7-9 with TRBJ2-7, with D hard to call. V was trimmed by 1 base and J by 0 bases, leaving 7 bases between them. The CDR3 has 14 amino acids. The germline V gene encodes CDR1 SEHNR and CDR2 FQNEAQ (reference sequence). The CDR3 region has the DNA TGTGCCAGCAGCTTAGTAGCCGTCTCCTACGAGCAGTACTTC. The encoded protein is CASSLVAVSYEQYF.

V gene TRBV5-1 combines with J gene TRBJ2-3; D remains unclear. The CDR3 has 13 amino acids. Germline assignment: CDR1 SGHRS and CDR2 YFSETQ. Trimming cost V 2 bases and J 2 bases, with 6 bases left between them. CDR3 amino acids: CASSFSPTDTQYF. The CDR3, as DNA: TGCGCCAGCAGCTTCTCCCCCACAGATACGCAGTATTTT.

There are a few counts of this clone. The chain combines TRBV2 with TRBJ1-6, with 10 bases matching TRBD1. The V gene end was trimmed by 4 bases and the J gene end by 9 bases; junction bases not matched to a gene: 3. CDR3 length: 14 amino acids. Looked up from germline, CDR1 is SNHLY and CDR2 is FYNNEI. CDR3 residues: CASSGDRGSSPLHF. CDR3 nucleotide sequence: TGTGCCAGCAGTGGGGACAGGGGAAGTTCACCCCTCCACTTT.

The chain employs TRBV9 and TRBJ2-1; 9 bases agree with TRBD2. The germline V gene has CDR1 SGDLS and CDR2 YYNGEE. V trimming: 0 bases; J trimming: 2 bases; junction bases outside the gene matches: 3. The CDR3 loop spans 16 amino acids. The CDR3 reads CASSVERTSAYNEQFF. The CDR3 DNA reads TGTGCCAGCAGCGTAGAGAGGACTAGCGCCTACAATGAGCAGTTCTTC.

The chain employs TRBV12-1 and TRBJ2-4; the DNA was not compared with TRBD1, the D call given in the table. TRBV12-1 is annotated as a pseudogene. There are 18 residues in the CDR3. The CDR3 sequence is CASSFAGHCPYTKNIQYF. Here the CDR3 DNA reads TGTGCCAGCAGCTTTGCGGGACATTGTCCCTATACCAAAAACATTCAGTACTTC.

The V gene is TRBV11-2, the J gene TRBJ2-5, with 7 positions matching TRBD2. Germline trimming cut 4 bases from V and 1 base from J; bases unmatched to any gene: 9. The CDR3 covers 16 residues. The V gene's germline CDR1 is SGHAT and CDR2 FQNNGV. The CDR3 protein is CASSSLSGGTQETQYF. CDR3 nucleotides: TGTGCCAGCAGCTCGCTTTCCGGGGGGACCCAAGAGACCCAGTACTTC.

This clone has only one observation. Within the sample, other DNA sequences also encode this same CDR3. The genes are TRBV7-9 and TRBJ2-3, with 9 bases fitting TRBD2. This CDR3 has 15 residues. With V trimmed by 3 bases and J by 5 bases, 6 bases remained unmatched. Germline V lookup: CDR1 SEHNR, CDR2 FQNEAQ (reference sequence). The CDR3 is CASSFRLAVKDTQYF. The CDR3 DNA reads TGTGCCAGCAGCTTCCGACTAGCGGTTAAAGATACGCAGTATTTT.

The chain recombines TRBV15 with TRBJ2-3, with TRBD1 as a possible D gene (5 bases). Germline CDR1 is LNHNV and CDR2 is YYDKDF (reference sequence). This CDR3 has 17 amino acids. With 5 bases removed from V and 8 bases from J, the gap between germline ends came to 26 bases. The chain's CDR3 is CATSVLVRATGLGTQYF. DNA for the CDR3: TGTGCCACCAGCGTATTGGTTCGGGCCACAGGATTGGGTACGCAGTATTTT.

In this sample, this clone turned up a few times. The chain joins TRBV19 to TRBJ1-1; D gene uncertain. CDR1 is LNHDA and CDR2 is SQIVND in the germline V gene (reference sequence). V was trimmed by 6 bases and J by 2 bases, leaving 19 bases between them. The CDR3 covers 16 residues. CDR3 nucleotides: TGTGCCAGTAGCCGACGGGGAGGGAGGTCCAACACTGAAGCTTTCTTT. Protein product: CASSRRGGRSNTEAFF.

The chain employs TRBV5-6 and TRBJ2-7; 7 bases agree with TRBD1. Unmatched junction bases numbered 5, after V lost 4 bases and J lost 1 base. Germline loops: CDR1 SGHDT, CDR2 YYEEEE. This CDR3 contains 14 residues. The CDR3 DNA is TGTGCCAGCAGCCCGACAGGGATTTCCTACGAGCAGTACTTC. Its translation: CASSPTGISYEQYF.

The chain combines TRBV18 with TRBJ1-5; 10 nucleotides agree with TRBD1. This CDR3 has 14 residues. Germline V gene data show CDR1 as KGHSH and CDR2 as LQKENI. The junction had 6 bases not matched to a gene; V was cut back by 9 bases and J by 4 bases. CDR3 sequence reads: CASSPDRGNQPQHF. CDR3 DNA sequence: TGTGCCAGTTCTCCGGACAGGGGGAATCAGCCCCAGCATTTT.

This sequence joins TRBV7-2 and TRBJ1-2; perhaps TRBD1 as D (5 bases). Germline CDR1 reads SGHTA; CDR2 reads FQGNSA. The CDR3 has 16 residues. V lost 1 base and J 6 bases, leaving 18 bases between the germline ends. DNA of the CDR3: TGTGCCAGCAGCTTAGGTGTGATGGACATTGGACATGGCTACACCTTC. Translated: CASSLGVMDIGHGYTF.

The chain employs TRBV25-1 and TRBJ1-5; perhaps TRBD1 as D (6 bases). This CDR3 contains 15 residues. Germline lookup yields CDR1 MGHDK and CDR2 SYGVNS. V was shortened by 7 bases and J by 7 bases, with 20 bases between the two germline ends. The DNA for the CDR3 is TGTGCCAGCATCAGGACAGATTCAATGGGACAGCCCCAGCATTTT. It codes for CASIRTDSMGQPQHF.

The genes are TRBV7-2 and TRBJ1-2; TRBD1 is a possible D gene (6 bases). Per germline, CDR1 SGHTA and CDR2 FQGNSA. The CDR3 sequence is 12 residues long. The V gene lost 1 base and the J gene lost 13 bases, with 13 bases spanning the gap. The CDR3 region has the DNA TGTGCCAGCAGCTTAGGTGGACAGAGTCCCACCTTC. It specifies CASSLGGQSPTF.